These 6 T cell receptor beta chains share one sample of origin, sequenced in a study of T cell responses to AZD1222 COVID-19 vaccine. Assay used: immunoSEQ multiplex PCR; TCRdb lists only in-frame clones, some missing. This sample has around 110,000 clones; more than 85% occur once, and the top ten carry 6.5% to 9.5%. Specimen: peripheral blood, collected on day 0 of AZD1222 vaccination. The receptors were gathered from an adult in good health.

The gene calls are TRBV28 and TRBJ2-1; 8 positions agree with TRBD1. The V gene end was trimmed by 5 bases and the J gene end by 14 bases; junction bases not matched to a gene: 11. CDR1 and CDR2 from the germline V gene are MDHEN and SYDVKM. The CDR3 spans 13 residues. The CDR3 DNA reads TGTGCCAGCAGTCGGGACAGGCGCCACGGTGAGTTCTTC. It specifies CASSRDRRHGEFF. Combining the CDR3 with reference TRBV28 and TRBJ2-1 gives the whole variable domain DVKVTQSSRYLVKRTGEKVFLECVQDMDHENMFWYRQDPGLGLRLIYFSYDVKMKEKGDIPEGYSVSREKKERFSLILESASTNQTSMYLCASSRDRRHGEFFGPGTRLTVL.

The chain links TRBV6-5 to TRBJ1-1; 8 positions agree with TRBD1. With 4 bases clipped from V and 4 bases from J, the junction kept 5 bases outside the gene matches. The CDR3 is 14 amino acids. The germline V gene encodes CDR1 MNHEY and CDR2 SVGAGI. CDR3 protein: CASSSPGGGTEAFF. CDR3 DNA sequence: TGTGCCAGCAGTTCGCCAGGGGGCGGCACTGAAGCTTTCTTT.

The V gene is TRBV15, the J gene TRBJ2-1, with D uncertain. V dropped 1 base and J dropped 7 bases, with 14 bases sitting between them. This CDR3 comprises 15 residues. In germline, CDR1 is LNHNV, CDR2 YYDKDF (reference sequence). The CDR3 is CATSRGPVVRNEQFF. The CDR3 DNA reads TGTGCCACCAGCAGAGGCCCAGTGGTGAGAAATGAGCAGTTCTTC.

This chain joins TRBV6-5 and TRBJ2-3; perhaps TRBD1 as D (5 bases). Trimming left V 2 bases short and J 0 bases short, with 9 bases between. The germline V gene has CDR1 MNHEY and CDR2 SVGAGI. This CDR3 region has 15 residues. In DNA form, the CDR3 reads TGTGCCAGCAGTTACGACAGTCCTAGCACAGATACGCAGTATTTT. It translates to CASSYDSPSTDTQYF.

V and J are TRBV5-1 and TRBJ1-4, with D possibly matching TRBD1 (5 bases). Per germline, CDR1 SGHRS and CDR2 YFSETQ. This CDR3 spans 16 amino acids. Trimming removed 4 bases at V and 0 bases at J, with 13 bases between. The CDR3 DNA reads TGCGCCAGCAGCAGAGCGGACACAGCAACTAATGAAAAACTGTTTTTT. Its translation is CASSRADTATNEKLFF.

This clone was seen only once. The J gene is TRBJ1-6, the V gene TRBV19; 11 bases are a match to TRBD1. The CDR3 has 17 amino acids. The ends lost 6 bases at V and 7 bases at J; junction bases unmatched: 11. The V gene's germline CDR1 is LNHDA and CDR2 SQIVND (reference sequence). The CDR3 DNA reads as TGTGCCAGTAGACCTTCGTTGGGACAGGGGGGAAATTCACCCCTCCACTTT. Amino acids: CASRPSLGQGGNSPLHF. Full variable domain (remainder filled in from reference TRBV19 and TRBJ1-6): DGGITQSPKYLFRKEGQNVTLSCEQNLNHDAMYWYRQDPGQGLRLIYYSQIVNDFQKGDIAEGYSVSREKKESFPLTVTSAQKNPTAFYLCASRPSLGQGGNSPLHFGNGTRLTVT.